Detailed here is one T cell receptor (beta chain). Antigen unknown. These data are taken from a study of immune cell composition in non-small cell lung cancer. Measured with immunoSEQ multiplex PCR; TCRdb has only the in-frame clones, and not every one. The sample lists thousands of clones, just under 80% occurring once. Looked up from germline, CDR1 is LNHDA and CDR2 is SQIVND (reference sequence). The CDR3 covers 17 residues. V gave up 5 bases and J gave up 0 bases; unmatched junction bases: 12. Findings and caveats of the study: Squamous carcinomas (approximately 80%) more often had tumour-associated clones >0.5% than adenocarcinomas (approximately 35%). Top 10 clone scores and clonality were higher in squamous than adenocarcinoma. In adenocarcinoma, maximal tumour-associated clone frequency tracked TIL tumour reactivity.

Frozen unsorted single-cell suspensions supplied the genomic DNA. Source material: lung tumor tissue. The V and J genes are TRBV19 and TRBJ1-1; 7 nucleotides match TRBD1. This TCR was recovered from a human donor with non-small cell lung cancer. The CDR3 DNA sequence: TGTGCCAGTAGTTCGGACAGGACGTCGAACATGAACACTGAAGCTTTCTTT. It specifies CASSSDRTSNMNTEAFF.